Sequencing of this TCR beta chain was carried out in a study of control samples from healthy donors and cancer patients. Trimming shortened V by 0 bases and J by 7 bases, and 13 bases separated the two germline ends. There are 15 residues in the CDR3. Germline values: CDR1 MNHNS, CDR2 SASEGT. This clone occurred a few times. TCRdb's table, derived via immunoSEQ multiplex PCR, lists solely in-frame clones and lacks some. Of tens of thousands of clones detected, approximately 89% appear once; the ten largest clones hold less than 6%. The V gene is TRBV6-1, the J gene TRBJ2-1, with D perhaps matching TRBD1 (6 bases). Sequencing used blood. The clonotype originates from a man aged 45-65 years in good health. The CDR3 nucleotides read TGTGCCAGCAGTGAAGCGGCAGGGGAATGGAATGAGCAGTTCTTC. Translating gives CASSEAAGEWNEQFF.